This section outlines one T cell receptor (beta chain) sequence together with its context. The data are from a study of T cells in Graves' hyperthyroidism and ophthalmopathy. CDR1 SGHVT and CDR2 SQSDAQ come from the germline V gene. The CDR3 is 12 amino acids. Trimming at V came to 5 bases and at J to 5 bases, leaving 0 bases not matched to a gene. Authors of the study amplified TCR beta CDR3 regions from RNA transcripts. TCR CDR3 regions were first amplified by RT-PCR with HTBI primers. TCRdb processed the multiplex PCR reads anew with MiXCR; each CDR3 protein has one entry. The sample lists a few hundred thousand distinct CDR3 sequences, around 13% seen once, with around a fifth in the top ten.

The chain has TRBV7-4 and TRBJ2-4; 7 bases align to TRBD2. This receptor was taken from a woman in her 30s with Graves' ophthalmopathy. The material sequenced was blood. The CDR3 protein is CASSGGENIQYF. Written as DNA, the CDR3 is TGTGCCAGCAGCGGGGGGGAAAACATTCAGTACTTC.